This T cell receptor beta chain was identified in a study of shared clonotypes between healthy human individuals. Across the study: CD4 naive and CD4 memory each took three plates per donor, while CD8 naive took two and CD8 memory one.

Here immunoSEQ multiplex PCR was the method, and the copy in TCRdb shows in-frame clones only, minus some. Of some 500,000 clones listed, approximately 94% were seen once; the top ten hold about 0.06%. Only Caucasian adults living in Nashville, Tennessee served as donors. Memory CD4+ cells were the fraction left after CD45RA+ naive selection. V was cut by 0 bases and J by 2 bases, with 10 bases left in between. The CDR3 has 15 amino acids. The germline CDR1 and CDR2 sequences are SGHVS and FNYEAQ. V is TRBV7-6 and J is TRBJ2-5; D is unclear. The source material was naive CD4+ T cells sorted from blood. Subset described: CD45RA+ positively selected. The source of this sequence is a woman aged 30 to 39 in good health. The CDR3 loop is CASSLAVGKQETQYF. In DNA form, the CDR3 reads TGTGCCAGCAGCTTAGCGGTGGGGAAGCAAGAGACCCAGTACTTC.